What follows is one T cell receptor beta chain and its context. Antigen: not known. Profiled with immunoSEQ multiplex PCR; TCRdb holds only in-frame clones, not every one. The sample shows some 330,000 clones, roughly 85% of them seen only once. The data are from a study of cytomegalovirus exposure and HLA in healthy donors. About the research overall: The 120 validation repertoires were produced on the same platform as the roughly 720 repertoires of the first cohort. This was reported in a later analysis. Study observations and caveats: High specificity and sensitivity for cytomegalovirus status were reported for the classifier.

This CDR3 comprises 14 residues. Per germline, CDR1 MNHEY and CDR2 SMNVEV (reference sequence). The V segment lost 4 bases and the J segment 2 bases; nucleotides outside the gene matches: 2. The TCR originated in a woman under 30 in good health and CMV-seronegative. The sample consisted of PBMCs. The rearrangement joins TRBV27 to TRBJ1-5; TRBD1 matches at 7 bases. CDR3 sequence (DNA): TGTGCCAGCAGTTCCCAGGGGGGCAATCAGCCCCAGCATTTT. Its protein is CASSSQGGNQPQHF.